Each of the 30 T cell receptor beta chains below was sequenced from the same sample in a study of blood T cell repertoires in COVID-19. Profiled with immunoSEQ multiplex PCR; TCRdb holds only in-frame clones, not every one. The data contain a few hundred thousand clones, roughly 83% of them singletons. Input material: peripheral blood. These receptors were taken from a woman in her forties or fifties with acute or convalescent COVID-19.

This clone was seen only once. The rearrangement uses TRBV6-2 or TRBV6-3 and TRBJ2-5; D remains ambiguous. This CDR3 has 13 amino acids. From germline, CDR1 is MNHEY and CDR2 SVGEGT. The germline V and J ends were trimmed by 4 bases and 4 bases, with 10 bases remaining between them. CDR3 protein: CASSLGRRETQYF. CDR3 in DNA: TGTGCCAGCAGTTTAGGAAGGAGAGAGACCCAGTACTTC.

This clone was recorded only once. The chain links TRBV7-2 to TRBJ1-4, with TRBD1 identical over 7 bases. The ends lost 1 base at V and 5 bases at J; junction bases unmatched: 4. The CDR3 runs 15 residues. Germline values: CDR1 SGHTA, CDR2 FQGNSA. In DNA, the CDR3 is TGTGCCAGCAGCTTAGAGGTGACAGGGAATGAAAAACTGTTTTTT. Encoded protein: CASSLEVTGNEKLFF.

The chain links TRBV28 to TRBJ1-2, with 7 positions matching TRBD1. CDR3 length: 15 amino acids. Losses at the gene ends were 8 bases for V and 2 bases for J; bases not matched to a gene: 11. CDR1 and CDR2 from the germline V gene are MDHEN and SYDVKM. CDR3 sequence: CASQSFKQGNYGYTF. The CDR3 coding sequence is TGTGCCAGCCAAAGTTTTAAACAGGGGAACTATGGCTACACCTTC.

The rearrangement joins TRBV19 to TRBJ1-1; a weak D match, TRBD1 (6 bases). The length of the CDR3 is 12 residues. Trimming pared 8 bases from V and 4 bases from J, leaving 11 bases between. In germline, CDR1 is LNHDA, CDR2 SQIVND (reference sequence). The CDR3 sequence: CASSQGTTEAFF. CDR3 in DNA: TGTGCCAGTTCCCAGGGGACCACTGAAGCTTTCTTT.

This chain connects TRBV24-1 to TRBJ2-7; maybe TRBD2 (5 bases). V was pared by 3 bases and J by 0 bases, with 11 bases between. From germline, CDR1 is KGHDR and CDR2 SFDVKD. The CDR3 spans 15 residues. This chain's CDR3 is CATSDRTGSSYEQYF. The CDR3 nucleotides are TGTGCCACCAGTGATAGGACTGGGAGCTCCTACGAGCAGTACTTC.

The rearrangement uses TRBV5-6 and TRBJ1-1; 7 nucleotides line up with TRBD1. This CDR3 contains 14 residues. Germline CDR1 is SGHDT and CDR2 is YYEEEE. The V segment lost 3 bases and the J segment 5 bases; nucleotides outside the gene matches: 7. Here the CDR3 reads CASSSGTAVTEAFF. For the CDR3, the DNA is TGTGCCAGCAGCTCCGGGACAGCTGTAACTGAAGCTTTCTTT. Filled out from reference TRBV5-6 and TRBJ1-1, the complete variable domain reads DAGVTQSPTHLIKTRGQQVTLRCSPKSGHDTVSWYQQALGQGPQFIFQYYEEEERQRGNFPDRFSGHQFPNYSSELNVNALLLGDSALYLCASSSGTAVTEAFFGQGTRLTVV.

J is TRBJ2-1 and V is TRBV27; D unclear. Germline V gene data show CDR1 as MNHEY and CDR2 as SMNVEV (reference sequence). The CDR3 has 12 residues. Trimming shortened V by 5 bases and J by 6 bases, and 8 bases separated the two germline ends. The CDR3 DNA is TGTGCCAGCAGTCCCGTCGGCAATGAGCAGTTCTTC. It codes for CASSPVGNEQFF.

The gene calls are TRBV11-2 and TRBJ2-7; no clear D gene. The CDR3 sequence is 15 residues long. Per germline, CDR1 SGHAT and CDR2 FQNNGV. The V end lost 5 bases, the J end lost 2 bases, and 16 bases lay between the germline ends. CDR3 region: CASSPPAPQAYEQYF. The CDR3 DNA sequence: TGTGCCAGCAGCCCACCGGCCCCCCAGGCCTACGAGCAGTACTTC. Full variable domain (rest looked up from reference TRBV11-2 and TRBJ2-7): EAGVAQSPRYKIIEKRQSVAFWCNPISGHATLYWYQQILGQGPKLLIQFQNNGVVDDSQLPKDRFSAERLKGVDSTLKIQPAKLEDSAVYLCASSPPAPQAYEQYFGPGTRLTVT.

The V gene is TRBV19, the J gene TRBJ1-4; 9 positions agree with TRBD1. CDR3 size: 15 residues. V was clipped by 4 bases and J by 6 bases; unmatched bases: 6. The germline V gene encodes CDR1 LNHDA and CDR2 SQIVND (reference sequence). CDR3 coding DNA: TGTGCCAGTAGTACAACAGGGGGCGCGGATGAAAAACTGTTTTTT. It translates to CASSTTGGADEKLFF.

In its sample, this clone was seen once. The same CDR3 also results from other DNA sequences found in this sample. The chain links TRBV6-5 to TRBJ2-5; the D gene is possibly TRBD1 (6 bases). The germline V gene encodes CDR1 MNHEY and CDR2 SVGAGI. Trimming removed 5 bases at V and 2 bases at J, with 9 bases between. This CDR3 region has 13 residues. CDR3 sequence (DNA): TGTGCCAGCAGTCGCGACAGGCAAGAGACCCAGTACTTC. It is translated as CASSRDRQETQYF.

The rearrangement joins TRBV6-5 to TRBJ2-6; D possibly corresponds to TRBD1 (5 bases). V dropped 6 bases and J dropped 1 base, with 10 bases sitting between them. Per germline, CDR1 MNHEY and CDR2 SVGAGI. The CDR3 has 15 residues. The CDR3 DNA is TGTGCCAGCAGCTTAAGGACATCTGGGGCCAACGTCCTGACTTTC. Encoded protein: CASSLRTSGANVLTF.

This rearrangement joins TRBV10-2 to TRBJ2-5, with 7 bases lining up with TRBD2. Trimming removed 3 bases from V and 5 bases from J; junction bases left unmatched: 9. The V gene's germline CDR1 is WSHSY and CDR2 SAAADI. The CDR3 loop spans 15 amino acids. Written as DNA, the CDR3 is TGCGCCAGCAGTGATGGGGAGGGCGCCCGGGAGACCCAGTACTTC. It codes for CASSDGEGARETQYF.

This clone was observed a few times. The DNA for the CDR3 is TGTGCCAGCAGTCCCGGAGCTGGAGATACGCAGTATTTT. This codes for CASSPGAGDTQYF. This chain joins TRBV28 and TRBJ2-3; D not resolved. The V gene lost 5 bases and the J gene lost 5 bases, with 11 bases spanning the gap. The CDR3 totals 13 residues. Germline values: CDR1 MDHEN, CDR2 SYDVKM.

This clone was detected only once. J is TRBJ1-1 and V is TRBV2; no firm D call. The CDR3 has 14 amino acids. Trimming removed 6 bases from V and 0 bases from J, with 11 bases in between. Germline assignment: CDR1 SNHLY and CDR2 FYNNEI. The CDR3 DNA follows: TGTGCCAGCAGCCTCGGGGAGATGAACACTGAAGCTTTCTTT. Its translation: CASSLGEMNTEAFF.

The chain couples TRBV2 to TRBJ2-1; TRBD2 matches at 7 bases. CDR3 length: 13 residues. In germline, CDR1 is SNHLY, CDR2 FYNNEI. The trim removed 8 bases at V and 4 bases at J, leaving 5 bases unmatched. DNA of the CDR3: TGTGCCAGCCAGGGACTAACATACAATGAGCAGTTCTTC. This codes for CASQGLTYNEQFF. Variable domain in full (rest from reference TRBV2 and TRBJ2-1): EPEVTQTPSHQVTQMGQEVILRCVPISNHLYFYWYRQILGQKVEFLVSFYNNEISEKSEIFDDQFSVERPDGSNFTLKIRSTKLEDSAMYFCASQGLTYNEQFFGPGTRLTVL.

V is TRBV4-2 and J is TRBJ2-7, with a weak D call TRBD2 (6 bases). Trimming pared 0 bases from V and 1 base from J, leaving 13 bases between. CDR3 size: 16 residues. Germline V gene data show CDR1 as LGHNA and CDR2 as YNFKEQ. As DNA, the CDR3 is TGTGCCAGCAGCCAAGATCGGGGGAGCCAGTCCTACGAGCAGTACTTC. Amino acids: CASSQDRGSQSYEQYF.

This chain uses TRBV5-4 with TRBJ2-1; no reliable D call. Looked up from germline, CDR1 is SGHNT and CDR2 is YYREEE (reference sequence). The length of the CDR3 is 15 residues. The V end was cut by 0 bases, the J end by 4 bases, with 11 bases between. CDR3 in amino acids: CASSLEGRRYNEQFF. The CDR3 DNA is TGTGCCAGCAGCTTGGAAGGTAGGCGGTACAATGAGCAGTTCTTC.

The J gene is TRBJ2-7, the V gene TRBV29-1, with D maybe TRBD1 (6 bases). The V gene lost 1 base and the J gene lost 4 bases, with 11 bases spanning the gap. The CDR3 totals 13 residues. Germline V CDR1 and CDR2: SQVTM, ANQGSEA. The CDR3 DNA follows: TGCAGCGTTGAAGGGACCCAGGGGTACGAGCAGTACTTC. Encoded protein: CSVEGTQGYEQYF.

This chain links TRBV7-2 with TRBJ1-2, with unresolved D. The germline CDR1 and CDR2 sequences are SGHTA and FQGNSA. The ends were cut back, 2 bases at V and 5 bases at J, with 9 bases in the middle. This CDR3 is 13 amino acids long. The CDR3 bases are TGTGCCAGCAGCTTACTTGTAGCATATGGCTACACCTTC. Protein product: CASSLLVAYGYTF.

This chain uses TRBV4-1 with TRBJ2-7; TRBD2 aligns across 7 bases. There are 15 residues in the CDR3. Germline V gene data show CDR1 as MGHRA and CDR2 as YSYEKL. V lost 0 bases and J lost 3; bases outside the gene matches: 5. The CDR3, as DNA: TGCGCCAGCAGCCAAGAAAGGGCTAGCGGCTACGAGCAGTACTTC. This sequence encodes CASSQERASGYEQYF.

V gene TRBV27 combines with J gene TRBJ1-5, with a tentative D call TRBD1 (6 bases). Trimming left V 4 bases short and J 1 base short, with 11 bases between. CDR3 length equals 15 residues. In germline, CDR1 is MNHEY, CDR2 SMNVEV (reference sequence). CDR3 residues: CASSYTTGSNQPQHF. The CDR3 nucleotides are TGTGCCAGCAGTTATACGACAGGAAGCAATCAGCCCCAGCATTTT.

A few counts support this clone. V gene TRBV4-2 combines with J gene TRBJ2-1; perhaps TRBD2 as D (5 bases). This CDR3 spans 16 amino acids. From germline, CDR1 is LGHNA and CDR2 YNFKEQ. The germline V and J ends were trimmed by 0 bases and 4 bases, with 13 bases remaining between them. The CDR3 reads CASSQDSDRGYNEQFF. For the CDR3, the DNA is TGTGCCAGCAGCCAAGATAGCGACCGTGGGTACAATGAGCAGTTCTTC.

J is TRBJ1-1 and V is TRBV5-6; unclear D gene. Germline V gives CDR1 SGHDT, CDR2 YYEEEE. The ends were cut back, 0 bases at V and 0 bases at J, with 9 bases in the middle. This CDR3 is 15 amino acids long. In DNA, the CDR3 is TGTGCCAGCAGCTTGGGCGGGTACATGAACACTGAAGCTTTCTTT. Its protein product is CASSLGGYMNTEAFF.

This chain joins TRBV7-2 and TRBJ1-2, with TRBD1 identical over 10 bases. Germline V lookup: CDR1 SGHTA, CDR2 FQGNSA. This CDR3 has 13 amino acids. The V gene end was trimmed by 5 bases and the J gene end by 8 bases; junction bases not matched to a gene: 5. The CDR3 region has the DNA TGTGCCAGCAGCCGAGGGACAGGGGTCGGCTACACCTTC. Translation: CASSRGTGVGYTF.

The chain is built from TRBV9 and TRBJ2-3; 7 bases match TRBD2. The CDR3 length is 17 residues. Trimming cost V 0 bases and J 4 bases; bases outside gene matches: 11. Germline V gives CDR1 SGDLS, CDR2 YYNGEE. The DNA of the CDR3 is TGTGCCAGCAGCGTAGTCTCCGGTGGCGGGAGCTCAGATACGCAGTATTTT. This translates into CASSVVSGGGSSDTQYF.

The chain couples TRBV11-1 to TRBJ2-1; possibly TRBD1 for D (6 bases). The CDR3 contains 15 residues. Trimming took 3 bases from V and 5 from J, leaving 14 bases between them. Germline CDR1 SGHAT, CDR2 FQDESV (reference sequence). The CDR3 region has the DNA TGTGCCAGCAGCTTCTCTAACAGGGCCAACAATGAGCAGTTCTTC. Protein product: CASSFSNRANNEQFF.

The V call is TRBV7-9, the J call TRBJ1-2, with D perhaps TRBD1 (5 bases). Germline V lookup: CDR1 SEHNR, CDR2 FQNEAQ (reference sequence). V was shortened by 4 bases and J by 8 bases, with 17 bases between the two germline ends. The CDR3 totals 14 residues. CDR3 in DNA: TGTGCCAGCAGCTCCTACTCGGGGGGAAAAGGCTACACCTTC. This encodes CASSSYSGGKGYTF.

The V and J genes are TRBV5-1 and TRBJ2-3; perhaps TRBD2 as D (5 bases). Germline CDR1 reads SGHRS; CDR2 reads YFSETQ. There are 14 residues in the CDR3. Deletions cut 2 bases from V and 3 bases from J, with 10 bases between. CDR3 in amino acids: CASSFRDHTDTQYF. The CDR3 DNA reads TGCGCCAGCAGCTTTCGGGATCATACAGATACGCAGTATTTT.

V and J are TRBV28 and TRBJ1-4; unclear D gene. Germline values: CDR1 MDHEN, CDR2 SYDVKM. There are 13 residues in the CDR3. Trimming left V 6 bases short and J 8 bases short, with 13 bases between. The CDR3 nucleotides are TGTGCCAGCAGACCGAGCCTCTGGGAAAAACTGTTTTTT. Amino acid sequence: CASRPSLWEKLFF.

CDR3 region: CASSTGTALNTGELFF. CDR3 nucleotide sequence: TGTGCCAGTAGTACGGGGACTGCTTTGAACACCGGGGAGCTGTTTTTT. The chain uses TRBV19 and TRBJ2-2, with a tentative D call TRBD2 (6 bases). Trimming removed 4 bases at V and 1 base at J, with 13 bases between. Germline V gene data show CDR1 as LNHDA and CDR2 as SQIVND (reference sequence). The CDR3 covers 16 residues.